What follows is one TCR beta chain and its context. This record comes from a study of blood T cell repertoires in COVID-19. Sequencing used immunoSEQ multiplex PCR; TCRdb keeps in-frame clones, though not all of them. This table has 180,000 or so clones, 70% to 90% appearing once. Germline assignment: CDR1 SGHVS and CDR2 FQNEAQ. Trimming left V 2 bases short and J 2 bases short, with 11 bases between. This CDR3 is built from 15 residues. This receptor was taken from a man in his late teens or twenties with acute or convalescent COVID-19. This rearrangement joins TRBV7-8 to TRBJ2-3, with D maybe TRBD1 (7 bases). The sequenced material came from peripheral blood. CDR3 in DNA: TGTGCCAGCAGCTTAACCAGGGGGGTCACAGATACGCAGTATTTT. Its protein product is CASSLTRGVTDTQYF.